This is a list of T cell receptor beta chains from one sample in a study of T cells after yellow fever vaccination. TCRdb reprocessed the 5' RACE reads via MiXCR and lists one record per CDR3 protein. This sample yields some 220,000 distinct CDR3 sequences, of which under 3.5% are seen a single time; around 3% belongs to the top ten. Source: CD4+ T cells sorted from PBMCs, taken 10 days after the yellow fever booster vaccination. These receptors originate from a man between 18 and 29 years old who received the YFV17D yellow fever vaccine. Each CDR3 is given with its conserved first and last residue. The order of the fields is clone size, V gene, J gene, D gene, CDR3 DNA, CDR3 protein. D genes are given only for firm matches. Not all rows give a size; the values are once, few, many and, for expanded clones, a class.

>few|TRBV7-2|TRBJ1-6|TRBD1
TGTGCCAGCAGCTTAGTGGGGACAGGGGGAATCCCCCTCCACTTT
CASSLVGTGGIPLHF
>.|TRBV6-2/TRBV6-3|TRBJ2-1|.
TGTGCCAGCAGCACGGGGGGCGGCCCATACAATGAGCAGTTCTTC
CASSTGGGPYNEQFF
>many|TRBV4-3|TRBJ2-1|.
TGCGCCAGCAGCCAAGAGACCCTATCACGGAATGAGCAGTTCTTC
CASSQETLSRNEQFF
>many|TRBV29-1|TRBJ2-7|TRBD1
TGCAGCGTTGTTACAGGGGGGACCTACGAGCAGTACTTC
CSVVTGGTYEQYF
>many|TRBV7-2|TRBJ2-5|.
TGTGCCAGCAGGTTAACAGGGGGGGAGTGGACCCAGTACTTC
CASRLTGGEWTQYF
>many|TRBV3-1|TRBJ2-5|TRBD2
TGTGCCAGCGAAGACGGGGGGTGGGAGACCCAGTACTTC
CASEDGGWETQYF
>.|TRBV11-3|TRBJ2-1|TRBD2
TGTGCCAGCAGCCGCGGACTAGCGGGGGGGGGTGAGCAGTTCTTC
CASSRGLAGGGEQFF
>many|TRBV24-1|TRBJ2-3|.
TGTGCCACCGCTCGGGACCCTTCACCAGATACGCAGTATTTT
CATARDPSPDTQYF
>.|TRBV20-1|TRBJ2-1|.
TGCAGTGCCAGATGGGAAACGGGGAAGATCTTC
CSARWETGKIF
>.|TRBV12-3/TRBV12-4|TRBJ2-2|.
TGTGCCAGCAGTTATTCGGCCGGGGAGCTGTTTTTT
CASSYSAGELFF
>many|TRBV20-1|TRBJ2-2|.
TGCAGTGCTAGAGACCCCACAGGAAACACCGGGGAGCTGTTTTTT
CSARDPTGNTGELFF
>many|TRBV20-1|TRBJ1-1|.
TGCAGTGCTAGAGATTTGGCAGGGGCGGGCACTGAAGCTTTCTTT
CSARDLAGAGTEAFF
>.|TRBV5-1|TRBJ1-1|.
TGCGCCAGCGGGCTCGGGGTTTTCACTGAAGCTTTCTTT
CASGLGVFTEAFF
>many|TRBV30|TRBJ2-7|TRBD1
TGTGCCTGGAGTGCCGGGGACAGGGGGTACGAGCAGTACTTC
CAWSAGDRGYEQYF
>.|TRBV5-1|TRBJ2-5|.
TGCGCCAGCAGCTTGGGTAACCTCTTACGGACCCAGTACTTC
CASSLGNLLRTQYF